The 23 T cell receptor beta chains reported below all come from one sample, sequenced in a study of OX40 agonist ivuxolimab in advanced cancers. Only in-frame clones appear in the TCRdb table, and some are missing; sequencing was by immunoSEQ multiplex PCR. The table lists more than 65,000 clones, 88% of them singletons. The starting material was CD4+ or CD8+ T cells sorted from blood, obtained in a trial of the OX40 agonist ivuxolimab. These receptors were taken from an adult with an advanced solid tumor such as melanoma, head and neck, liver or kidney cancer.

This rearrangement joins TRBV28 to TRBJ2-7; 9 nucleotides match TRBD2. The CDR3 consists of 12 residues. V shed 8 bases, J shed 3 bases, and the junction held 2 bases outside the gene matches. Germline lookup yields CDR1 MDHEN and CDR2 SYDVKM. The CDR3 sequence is CASGRGGYEQYF. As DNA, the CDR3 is TGTGCCAGCGGGCGGGGGGGCTACGAGCAGTACTTC.

The CDR3 region has the DNA TGTGCTAGTGGTTTGGACCGGACTGAGCAGTTCTTC. Translating it yields CASGLDRTEQFF. This sequence joins TRBV12-5 and TRBJ2-1; D gene unclear. The CDR3 covers 12 residues. Germline V CDR1 and CDR2: LGHNT, FRNRAP. The V gene lost 1 base and the J gene lost 9 bases, with 7 bases spanning the gap.

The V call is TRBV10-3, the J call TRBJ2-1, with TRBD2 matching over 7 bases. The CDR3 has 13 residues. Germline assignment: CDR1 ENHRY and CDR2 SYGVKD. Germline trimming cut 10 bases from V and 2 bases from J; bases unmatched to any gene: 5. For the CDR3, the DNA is TGTGCCACCGAAGGACTAGCCTACAATGAGCAGTTCTTC. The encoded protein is CATEGLAYNEQFF.

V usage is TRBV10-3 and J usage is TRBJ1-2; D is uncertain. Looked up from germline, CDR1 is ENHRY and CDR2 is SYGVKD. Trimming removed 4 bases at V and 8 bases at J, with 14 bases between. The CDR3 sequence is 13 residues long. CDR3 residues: CAISAQGSMGYTF. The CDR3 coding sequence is TGTGCCATCAGTGCGCAAGGTTCAATGGGCTACACCTTC.

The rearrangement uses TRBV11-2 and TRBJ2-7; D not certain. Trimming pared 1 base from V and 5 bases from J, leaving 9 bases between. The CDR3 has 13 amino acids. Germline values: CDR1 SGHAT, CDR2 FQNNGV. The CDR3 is CASSLGSPNEQYF. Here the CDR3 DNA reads TGTGCCAGCAGCTTAGGAAGCCCTAACGAGCAGTACTTC.

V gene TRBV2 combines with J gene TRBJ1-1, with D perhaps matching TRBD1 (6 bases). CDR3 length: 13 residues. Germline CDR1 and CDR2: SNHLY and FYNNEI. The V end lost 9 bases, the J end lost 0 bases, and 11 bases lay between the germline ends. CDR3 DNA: TGTGCCAGTAGGACAGAGCTGAACACTGAAGCTTTCTTT. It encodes CASRTELNTEAFF.

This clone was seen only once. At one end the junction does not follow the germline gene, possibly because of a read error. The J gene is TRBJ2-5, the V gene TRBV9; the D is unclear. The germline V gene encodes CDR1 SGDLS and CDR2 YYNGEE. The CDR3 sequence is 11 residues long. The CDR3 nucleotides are TGTGCCAGCAGCTTCAGAGAGACCCGGTACTTC. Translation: CASSFRETRYF.

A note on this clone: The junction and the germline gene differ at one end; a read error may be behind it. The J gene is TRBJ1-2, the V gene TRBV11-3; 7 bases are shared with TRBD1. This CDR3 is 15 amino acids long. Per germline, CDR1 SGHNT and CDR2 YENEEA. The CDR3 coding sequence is TGTGCCAGCAGCCTAGAGGGGCAGGGGGGTAGAGGCTACACCTTC. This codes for CASSLEGQGGRGYTF.

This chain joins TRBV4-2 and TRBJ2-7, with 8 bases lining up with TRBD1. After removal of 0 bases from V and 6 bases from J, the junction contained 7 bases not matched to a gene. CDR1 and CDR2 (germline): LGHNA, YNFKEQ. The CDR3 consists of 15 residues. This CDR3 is CASSQDEGQGGEQYF. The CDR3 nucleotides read TGTGCCAGCAGCCAAGATGAAGGACAGGGAGGCGAGCAGTACTTC.

The CDR3 region has the DNA TGCGCCAGCAGCCAGGACTGGACATCGACAGGGCTAATGAACACTGAAGCTTTCTTT. This gives the protein CASSQDWTSTGLMNTEAFF. The chain has TRBV4-1 and TRBJ1-1; 7 bases align to TRBD1. The V and J ends lost 3 bases and 0 bases, in that order; junction bases with no gene match: 16. Germline-derived CDR1 and CDR2 are MGHRA and YSYEKL. CDR3 length: 19 amino acids.

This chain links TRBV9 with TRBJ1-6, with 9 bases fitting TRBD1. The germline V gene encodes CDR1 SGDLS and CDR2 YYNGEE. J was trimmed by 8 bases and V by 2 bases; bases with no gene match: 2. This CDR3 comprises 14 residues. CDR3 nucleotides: TGTGCCAGCAGCGTTGGGACAGGGTATTCACCCCTCCACTTT. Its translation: CASSVGTGYSPLHF. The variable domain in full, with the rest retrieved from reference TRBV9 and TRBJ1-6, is DSGVTQTPKHLITATGQRVTLRCSPRSGDLSVYWYQQSLDQGLQFLIQYYNGEERAKGNILERFSAQQFPDLHSELNLSSLELGDSALYFCASSVGTGYSPLHFGNGTRLTVT.

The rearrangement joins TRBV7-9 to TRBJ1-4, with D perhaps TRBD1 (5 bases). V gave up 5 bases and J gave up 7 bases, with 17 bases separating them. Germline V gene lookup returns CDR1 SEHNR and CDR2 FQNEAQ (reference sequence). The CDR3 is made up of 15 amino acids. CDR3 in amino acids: CASSEQGQGGEKLFF. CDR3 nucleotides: TGTGCCAGCAGCGAACAAGGACAAGGCGGTGAAAAACTGTTTTTT. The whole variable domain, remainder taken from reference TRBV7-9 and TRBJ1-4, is DTGVSQNPRHKITKRGQNVTFRCDPISEHNRLYWYRQTLGQGPEFLTYFQNEAQLEKSRLLSDRFSAERPKGSFSTLEIQRTEQGDSAMYLCASSEQGQGGEKLFFGSGTQLSVL.

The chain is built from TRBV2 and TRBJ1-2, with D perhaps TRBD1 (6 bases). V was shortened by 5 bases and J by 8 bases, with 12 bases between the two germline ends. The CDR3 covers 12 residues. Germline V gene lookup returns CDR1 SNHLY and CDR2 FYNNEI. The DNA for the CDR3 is TGTGCCAGCAGTCCCGACAGGTTCGGCTACACCTTC. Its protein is CASSPDRFGYTF.

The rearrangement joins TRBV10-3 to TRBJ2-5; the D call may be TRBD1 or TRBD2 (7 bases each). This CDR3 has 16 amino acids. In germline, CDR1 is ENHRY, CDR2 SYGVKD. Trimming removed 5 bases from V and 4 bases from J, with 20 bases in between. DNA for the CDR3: TGTGCCATCAGTCCGGTGGCAGGGGGGGGCGTAGAGACCCAGTACTTC. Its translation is CAISPVAGGGVETQYF.

This CDR3 is CASSPRRSSGNEQYF. Here the CDR3 DNA reads TGTGCCAGCTCACCACGCAGAAGTAGTGGGAACGAGCAGTACTTC. V gene TRBV18 combines with J gene TRBJ2-7; unclear D gene. In germline, CDR1 is KGHSH, CDR2 LQKENI. Trimming left V 1 base short and J 5 bases short, with 15 bases between. The CDR3 is made up of 15 amino acids.

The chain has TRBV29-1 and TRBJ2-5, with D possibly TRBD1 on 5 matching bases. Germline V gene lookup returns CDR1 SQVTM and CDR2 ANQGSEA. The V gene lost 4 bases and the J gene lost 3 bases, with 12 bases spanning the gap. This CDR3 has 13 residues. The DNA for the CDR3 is TGCAGCGTTGGGACAAATATAGAAGAGACCCAGTACTTC. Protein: CSVGTNIEETQYF. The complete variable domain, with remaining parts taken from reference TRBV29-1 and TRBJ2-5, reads SAVISQKPSRDICQRGTSLTIQCQVDSQVTMMFWYRQQPGQSLTLIATANQGSEATYESGFVIDKFPISRPNLTFSTLTVSNMSPEDSSIYLCSVGTNIEETQYFGPGTRLLVL.

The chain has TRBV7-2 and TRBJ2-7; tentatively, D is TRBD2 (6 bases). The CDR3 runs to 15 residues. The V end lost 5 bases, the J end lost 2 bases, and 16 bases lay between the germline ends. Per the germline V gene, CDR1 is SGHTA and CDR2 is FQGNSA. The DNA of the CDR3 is TGTGCCAGCAGCCTTCGACGAGCGGGTCCCTACGAGCAGTACTTC. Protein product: CASSLRRAGPYEQYF.

CDR3 region: CASRNLRTGWNGYTF. The CDR3, as DNA: TGTGCCAGCAGGAACCTCCGGACAGGGTGGAATGGCTACACCTTC. V gene TRBV2 combines with J gene TRBJ1-2; TRBD1 agrees at 8 bases. This CDR3 has 15 residues. Germline-derived CDR1 and CDR2 are SNHLY and FYNNEI. V lost 6 bases and J lost 6; bases outside the gene matches: 12.

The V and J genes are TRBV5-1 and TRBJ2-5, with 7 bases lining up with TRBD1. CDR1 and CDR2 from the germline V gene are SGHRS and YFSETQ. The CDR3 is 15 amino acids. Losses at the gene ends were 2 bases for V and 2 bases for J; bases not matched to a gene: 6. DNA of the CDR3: TGCGCCAGCAGCTTCAACAGGGGTTCTCAAGAGACCCAGTACTTC. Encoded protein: CASSFNRGSQETQYF.

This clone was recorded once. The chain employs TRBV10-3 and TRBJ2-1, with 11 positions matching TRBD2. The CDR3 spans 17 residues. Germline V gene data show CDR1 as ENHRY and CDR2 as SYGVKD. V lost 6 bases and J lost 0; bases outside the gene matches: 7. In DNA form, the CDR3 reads TGTGCCATCAGAAGTAGCGGGGGGGCCTACTCCTACAATGAGCAGTTCTTC. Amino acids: CAIRSSGGAYSYNEQFF.

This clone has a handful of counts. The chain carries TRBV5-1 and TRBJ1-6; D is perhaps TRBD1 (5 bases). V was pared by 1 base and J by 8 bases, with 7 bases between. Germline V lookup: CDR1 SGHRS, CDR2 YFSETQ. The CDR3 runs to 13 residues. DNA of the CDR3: TGCGCCAGCAGCTTGTTAGGGGATTCACCCCTCCACTTT. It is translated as CASSLLGDSPLHF.

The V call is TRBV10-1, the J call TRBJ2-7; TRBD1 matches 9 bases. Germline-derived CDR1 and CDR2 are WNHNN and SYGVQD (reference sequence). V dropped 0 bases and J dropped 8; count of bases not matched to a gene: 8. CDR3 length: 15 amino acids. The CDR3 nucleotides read TGCGCCAGCAGTGAGTCAGTCACAGGGGGCTTAAAGCAGTACTTC. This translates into CASSESVTGGLKQYF.

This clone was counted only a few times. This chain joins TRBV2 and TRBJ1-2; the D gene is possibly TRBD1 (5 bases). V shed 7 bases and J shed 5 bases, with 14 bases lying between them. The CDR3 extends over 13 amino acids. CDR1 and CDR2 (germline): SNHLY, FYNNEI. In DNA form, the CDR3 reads TGTGCCAGCAAAGACAGAACGCTATATGGCTACACCTTC. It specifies CASKDRTLYGYTF.